This passage covers 18 T cell receptor beta chains from one sample sequenced in a study of blood T cell repertoires in COVID-19. Profiled with immunoSEQ multiplex PCR; TCRdb holds only in-frame clones, not every one. The table includes about 140,000 clones, about four fifths detected once. The material sequenced was peripheral blood. The origin of the receptors is a man between 65 and 80 years old who had recovered from COVID-19.

The J gene is TRBJ2-7, the V gene TRBV7-9; 7 bases fit TRBD2. Germline lookup yields CDR1 SEHNR and CDR2 FQNEAQ (reference sequence). The CDR3 totals 15 residues. J was trimmed by 5 bases and V by 0 bases; bases with no gene match: 7. The CDR3 nucleotides read TGTGCCAGCAGCTTAGCGGGAGGGCCTTATGACGAGCAGTACTTC. This translates into CASSLAGGPYDEQYF. Drawing the rest from reference TRBV7-9 and TRBJ2-7, the complete variable domain is DTGVSQNPRHKITKRGQNVTFRCDPISEHNRLYWYRQTLGQGPEFLTYFQNEAQLEKSRLLSDRFSAERPKGSFSTLEIQRTEQGDSAMYLCASSLAGGPYDEQYFGPGTRLTVT.

This rearrangement joins TRBV7-2 to TRBJ2-7; TRBD2 might be the D (5 bases). CDR1 and CDR2 from the germline V gene are SGHTA and FQGNSA. The CDR3 has 11 amino acids. The CDR3 region is CASGSTYEQYF. The CDR3 region has the DNA TGTGCTTCGGGATCAACCTACGAGCAGTACTTC.

CDR3 protein: CASRWGESEAFF. The CDR3 coding sequence is TGTGCCAGCAGGTGGGGGGAGAGTGAAGCTTTCTTT. This chain links TRBV5-4 with TRBJ1-1, with D possibly matching TRBD1 (5 bases). The ends were cut back, 5 bases at V and 7 bases at J, with 12 bases in the middle. CDR1 is SGHNT, CDR2 YYREEE, per germline (reference sequence). The CDR3 has 12 amino acids.

The chain recombines TRBV28 with TRBJ2-1; perhaps TRBD1 as D (6 bases). The CDR3 length is 15 residues. V lost 7 bases and J 4 bases, leaving 17 bases between the germline ends. CDR1 and CDR2 from the germline V gene are MDHEN and SYDVKM. CDR3 protein: CASIDGQTLYNEQFF. The CDR3 DNA reads as TGTGCCAGCATAGATGGACAGACACTTTACAATGAGCAGTTCTTC.

The chain recombines TRBV7-8 with TRBJ1-2; D is possibly TRBD1 (5 bases). V gave up 3 bases and J gave up 3 bases, with 17 bases separating them. The CDR3 totals 16 residues. The germline V gene encodes CDR1 SGHVS and CDR2 FQNEAQ. CDR3 nucleotide sequence: TGTGCCAGCAGCTTGGCGAGGGTAGGGACTTACTATGGCTACACCTTC. Residues: CASSLARVGTYYGYTF.

The chain carries TRBV10-2 and TRBJ2-1, with TRBD1 matching 7 bases. The length of the CDR3 is 15 residues. From germline, CDR1 is WSHSY and CDR2 SAAADI. The V and J ends lost 6 bases and 3 bases, in that order; junction bases with no gene match: 8. The CDR3 DNA is TGCGCCAGCAGCGCGACAGGGACCTACTACAATGAGCAGTTCTTC. This gives the protein CASSATGTYYNEQFF.

This chain links TRBV27 with TRBJ2-5, with D hard to call. The CDR3 is 15 residues long. V was shortened by 3 bases and J by 2 bases, with 13 bases between the two germline ends. The germline V gene encodes CDR1 MNHEY and CDR2 SMNVEV (reference sequence). The CDR3 protein is CASSFPTLSQETQYF. CDR3 nucleotides: TGTGCCAGCAGTTTCCCCACCCTATCTCAAGAGACCCAGTACTTC.

The sample holds a few counts of this clone. The V call is TRBV7-9, the J call TRBJ2-3, with 11 bases fitting TRBD2. V was pared by 6 bases and J by 1 base, with 0 bases of the junction left unmatched. The germline V gene has CDR1 SEHNR and CDR2 FQNEAQ (reference sequence). The CDR3 contains 14 residues. The CDR3 sequence: CASRTSGGTDTQYF. CDR3 sequence (DNA): TGTGCCAGCAGGACTAGCGGGGGCACAGATACGCAGTATTTT.

This sequence joins TRBV9 and TRBJ2-5; 8 nucleotides align to TRBD1. V shed 5 bases, J shed 5 bases, and the junction held 11 bases outside the gene matches. The CDR3 loop spans 15 amino acids. Germline CDR1 reads SGDLS; CDR2 reads YYNGEE. In DNA, the CDR3 is TGTGCCAGCAGTCTGTACCCAGGGGGCAAGGAGACCCAGTACTTC. Amino acid sequence: CASSLYPGGKETQYF.

This clone has a single count. V usage is TRBV6-5 and J usage is TRBJ1-4; possibly TRBD1 for D (5 bases). This CDR3 has 15 residues. V lost 5 bases and J lost 8, with 18 bases in between. Germline lookup yields CDR1 MNHEY and CDR2 SVGAGI. CDR3: CASSKYPRVREKLFF. DNA of the CDR3: TGTGCCAGCAGTAAATATCCCAGGGTACGAGAAAAACTGTTTTTT.

The chain is built from TRBV2 and TRBJ1-2; D is ambiguous. From germline, CDR1 is SNHLY and CDR2 FYNNEI. The CDR3 length is 13 residues. V lost 4 bases and J 5 bases, leaving 11 bases between the germline ends. CDR3 amino acids: CASSVNTEYGYTF. The CDR3 DNA follows: TGTGCCAGCAGTGTTAACACGGAGTATGGCTACACCTTC.

This chain joins TRBV5-1 and TRBJ2-1, with TRBD2 identical over 11 bases. This CDR3 has 15 amino acids. V was pared by 0 bases and J by 12 bases, with 8 bases of the junction left unmatched. The germline gives CDR1 SGHRS, CDR2 YFSETQ. CDR3 amino acids: CASSLEGSGRARQFF. The CDR3 DNA follows: TGCGCCAGCAGCTTGGAGGGTAGCGGGAGGGCCCGGCAGTTCTTC.

The V and J genes are TRBV6-4 and TRBJ2-3, with TRBD1 matching 7 bases. The CDR3 runs 15 residues. The trim removed 8 bases at V and 4 bases at J, leaving 12 bases unmatched. The germline gives CDR1 MRHNA, CDR2 SNTAGT. The CDR3 DNA sequence: TGTGCCAGCGTGTTGACAGGGTCGAATCCAGATACGCAGTATTTT. Translated, it gives CASVLTGSNPDTQYF.

CDR3 region: CASSQAEQDYGYTF. The CDR3 DNA follows: TGCGCCAGCAGCCAAGCGGAACAGGACTATGGCTACACCTTC. The chain carries TRBV4-1 and TRBJ1-2, with TRBD1 as a possible D gene (5 bases). Germline V lookup: CDR1 MGHRA, CDR2 YSYEKL. V was cut by 1 base and J by 3 bases, with 9 bases left in between. The CDR3 totals 14 residues.

This chain joins TRBV29-1 and TRBJ2-1, with 9 bases that match TRBD2. Germline trimming cut 6 bases from V and 8 bases from J; bases unmatched to any gene: 11. From germline, CDR1 is SQVTM and CDR2 ANQGSEA. There are 14 residues in the CDR3. Here the CDR3 DNA reads TGCAGCGTAGGAGCGGGAGGCCAGGGAGATGAGCAGTTCTTC. Translating gives CSVGAGGQGDEQFF.

V and J are TRBV12-3 or TRBV12-4 and TRBJ2-3; unclear D gene. The CDR3 sequence is 12 residues long. Trimming pared 6 bases from V and 4 bases from J, leaving 8 bases between. The DNA of the CDR3 is TGTGCCAGCAGGCTAGTTGCAGATACGCAGTATTTT. As protein: CASRLVADTQYF.

The chain uses TRBV20-1 and TRBJ2-1; possibly TRBD2 for D (5 bases). This CDR3 is 13 amino acids long. V was pared by 3 bases and J by 9 bases, with 15 bases between. Germline V gives CDR1 DFQATT, CDR2 SNEGSKA (reference sequence). CDR3 region: CSASADSRGEQFF. The CDR3 coding sequence is TGCAGTGCTAGTGCGGACTCCCGGGGTGAGCAGTTCTTC.

The rearrangement links TRBV2 to TRBJ2-1; 15 bases are shared with TRBD2. Looked up from germline, CDR1 is SNHLY and CDR2 is FYNNEI. This CDR3 region has 20 residues. V was pared by 2 bases and J by 1 base, with 9 bases of the junction left unmatched. The CDR3 spells CASSEPRGLAGGGSYNEQFF. The CDR3 DNA reads as TGTGCCAGCAGTGAACCACGGGGACTAGCGGGAGGAGGATCCTACAATGAGCAGTTCTTC.